The 3 T cell receptor beta chains reported below all come from one sample, sequenced in a study of T cells in Graves' hyperthyroidism and ophthalmopathy. RNA transcripts gave rise to amplified TCR beta CDR3 regions. The primer set for the first-round RT-PCR of the TCR CDR3 was HTBI. TCRdb re-called the multiplex PCR reads with MiXCR, one entry per CDR3 protein. Altogether approximately 410,000 distinct CDR3 sequences are present, 14% to 15% being singletons, with the ten largest covering less than 15%. The source material was blood. The origin of the receptors is a man aged 18 to 35 with Graves' ophthalmopathy.

The V and J genes are TRBV7-9 and TRBJ2-2, with a possible D match to TRBD1 (6 bases). CDR1 is SEHNR and CDR2 is FQNEAQ in the germline V gene (reference sequence). The germline V and J ends were trimmed by 2 bases and 6 bases, with 7 bases remaining between them. The CDR3 extends over 13 amino acids. The CDR3: CASSLPGAGELFF. The CDR3 DNA is TGTGCCAGCAGCTTACCAGGGGCCGGGGAGCTGTTTTTT.

This clonotype was picked up a small number of times. A read error may produce the germline difference seen at one junction end. This chain links TRBV3-1 with TRBJ2-5, with no clear D. Germline V gene data show CDR1 as LGHDT and CDR2 as YNNKEL (reference sequence). The CDR3 spans 12 residues. The DNA of the CDR3 is TGTGCCAGCAGCCAAGACTGGATTGCTATGAACTTC. It encodes CASSQDWIAMNF.

At least ten counts were recorded for this clonotype. The rearrangement uses TRBV3-1 and TRBJ2-7; tentatively, D is TRBD1 or TRBD2 (6 bases each). V lost 9 bases, J lost 2 bases, and 17 bases lay in between. There are 14 residues in the CDR3. Germline V gives CDR1 LGHDT, CDR2 YNNKEL (reference sequence). The CDR3 DNA reads as TGTGCCAGTGAAGGAGGGGGGCTCACCTACGAGCAGTACTTC. This gives the protein CASEGGGLTYEQYF.